This is a list of T cell receptor beta chains from one sample in a study of T cell changes during pregnancy in multiple sclerosis. The table came from immunoSEQ multiplex PCR; TCRdb's copy has only in-frame clones and leaves some out. The table has around 50,000 clones, more than 75% seen once. Sequenced: peripheral blood from another person, used as feeder cells. These TCRs come from a human donor whose cells served as feeder cells for cultures in a pregnancy study. CDR3s leave out the opening cysteine and the closing phenylalanine or tryptophan. Each record gives: clone size, V gene, CDR3 protein. The size entry is marked missing in some rows and otherwise reads once, few, many or a size class.

NA | TRBV28 | ASSPSSGPHNEQF
NA | TRBV4-2 | ASSQKLAGVEQY
once | TRBV9 | ASSPGDRQPQH
NA | TRBV5-6 | ASSSGSSYNEQF
NA | TRBV6-5 | ASSFGRGTSEAF
once | TRBV2 | ASSDRGQASNTIY
NA | TRBV13 | ASSNLGPYEQY
NA | TRBV18 | ASSPDSNYGYT
NA | TRBV7-8 | ASSRGWGVNEQF
NA | TRBV6-5 | ASSSGESVRPQH
NA | TRBV29-1 | SVPRDPTYNEQF